The rows below give T cell receptor beta chains drawn from one sample of a study of blood T cell repertoires in COVID-19. Assay used: immunoSEQ multiplex PCR; TCRdb lists only in-frame clones, some missing. The sample shows 350,000 to 450,000 clones, about 90% of them seen only once. Source material: PBMCs or T cells enriched from blood (not recorded which). These receptors all stem from a woman in her twenties or thirties who had recovered from COVID-19. CDR3s include the opening cysteine and the closing phenylalanine or tryptophan. The order of the fields is D gene, J gene, clone size, V gene, CDR3 protein, CDR3 DNA. D genes are given only for firm matches. A row's size may be missing; if present it is once, few, many or a size class.

-	TRBJ1-2	-	TRBV29-1	CSVPGRTANYGYTF	TGCAGCGTCCCAGGTCGGACAGCTAACTATGGCTACACCTTC
TRBD1	TRBJ1-2	-	TRBV20-1	CSASNRGNYGYTF	TGCAGTGCTAGTAACAGGGGAAACTATGGCTACACCTTC
-	TRBJ2-1	once	TRBV3-1/TRBV3-2	CASSQDTGEYNEQFF	TGTGCCAGCAGCCAAGACACGGGAGAGTACAATGAGCAGTTCTTC
-	TRBJ1-1	-	TRBV11-2	CASSLEVLGPAEAFF	TGTGCCAGCAGCTTAGAGGTTTTGGGCCCCGCTGAAGCTTTCTTT
TRBD1	TRBJ2-2	-	TRBV24-1	CATPPTGHTGELFF	TGTGCCACCCCCCCGACAGGGCACACCGGGGAGCTGTTTTTT
TRBD1	TRBJ1-2	-	TRBV7-2	CATRDREYYGYTF	TGTGCCACTAGGGACAGGGAGTACTATGGCTACACCTTC
-	TRBJ1-2	once	TRBV27	CASSLSGSGGYTF	TGTGCCAGCAGTTTATCCGGGTCGGGTGGCTACACCTTC
TRBD1	TRBJ2-3	-	TRBV19	CASSGTAMSTDTQYF	TGTGCCAGTAGCGGGACAGCCATGAGCACAGATACGCAGTATTTT
TRBD2	TRBJ2-3	-	TRBV28	CASKVGGVAGEYF	TGTGCCAGCAAAGTCGGTGGGGTAGCGGGCGAGTATTTT
TRBD2	TRBJ2-3	-	TRBV3-1/TRBV3-2	CASSQVRGGATDTQYF	TGTGCCAGCAGCCAAGTGAGGGGAGGGGCCACAGATACGCAGTATTTT
TRBD1	TRBJ1-2	-	TRBV24-1	CATSEGQGRGYTF	TGTGCCACCAGTGAGGGACAGGGTCGTGGCTACACCTTC
TRBD1	TRBJ2-1	-	TRBV7-9	CASSFRPGQVFYGEQFF	TGTGCCAGCAGTTTTCGCCCGGGACAGGTTTTTTACGGTGAGCAGTTCTTC
-	TRBJ1-6	-	TRBV2	CASSGGLSHSPLHF	TGTGCCAGCAGTGGGGGACTAAGCCATTCACCCCTCCACTTT
-	TRBJ1-6	-	TRBV7-2	CASSLSNSPLHF	TGTGCCAGCAGCCTTAGCAACTCACCCCTCCACTTT
TRBD1	TRBJ2-1	-	TRBV28	CASSSTGVSYNEQFF	TGTGCCAGCAGTTCCACAGGGGTCTCCTACAATGAGCAGTTCTTC
-	TRBJ2-7	-	TRBV10-3	CAISESSRKPNYEQYF	TGTGCCATCAGTGAGTCGAGTAGAAAACCAAACTACGAGCAGTACTTC
-	TRBJ2-3	-	TRBV24-1	CATSLADTQYF	TGTGCCACCAGCCTAGCGGATACGCAGTATTTT
TRBD1	TRBJ1-2	few	TRBV5-1	CASTPFAGTVLGYGYTF	TGCGCCAGCACCCCCTTTGCGGGGACAGTCTTGGGCTATGGCTACACCTTC
-	TRBJ1-4	-	TRBV4-3	CASSQDGGIVGEKLFF	TGCGCCAGCAGCCAAGATGGGGGGATCGTTGGTGAAAAACTGTTTTTT
TRBD2	TRBJ2-1	-	TRBV2	CASSQTSGPHNEQFF	TGTGCCAGCAGTCAGACTAGCGGGCCCCACAATGAGCAGTTCTTC
TRBD1	TRBJ1-2	-	TRBV19	CASSFGQGFPLF	TGTGCCAGTTCTTTCGGACAGGGTTTTCCCCTCTTC
-	TRBJ1-3	-	TRBV7-8	CASSFGTNSGNTIYF	TGTGCCAGCAGCTTCGGGACAAACTCTGGAAACACCATATATTTT
-	TRBJ1-6	-	TRBV5-1	CASSTGDNSPLHF	TGCGCCAGCAGCACCGGGGATAATTCACCCCTCCACTTT
-	TRBJ2-7	-	TRBV25-1	CASSESYRKGSYEQYF	TGTGCCAGCAGTGAATCTTACAGGAAGGGCTCCTACGAGCAGTACTTC
TRBD1	TRBJ1-1	-	TRBV7-3	CASSTGQGNTEAFF	TGTGCCAGCAGCACCGGACAGGGGAACACTGAAGCTTTCTTT
TRBD1	TRBJ2-7	-	TRBV6-5	CASSYLGTGGREQYF	TGTGCCAGCAGTTACTTGGGGACAGGGGGAAGGGAGCAGTACTTC
TRBD1	TRBJ1-5	-	TRBV19	CASSIGRGNSNQPQHF	TGTGCCAGTAGTATCGGCAGGGGGAATAGCAATCAGCCCCAGCATTTT
-	TRBJ2-7	-	TRBV2	CASSVRTVSYEQYF	TGTGCCAGCAGTGTCCGAACAGTTAGCTACGAGCAGTACTTC
-	TRBJ2-5	-	TRBV6-2/TRBV6-3	CASSYDRNIGLQETQYF	TGTGCCAGCAGTTACGACAGAAACATAGGCCTCCAAGAGACCCAGTACTTC